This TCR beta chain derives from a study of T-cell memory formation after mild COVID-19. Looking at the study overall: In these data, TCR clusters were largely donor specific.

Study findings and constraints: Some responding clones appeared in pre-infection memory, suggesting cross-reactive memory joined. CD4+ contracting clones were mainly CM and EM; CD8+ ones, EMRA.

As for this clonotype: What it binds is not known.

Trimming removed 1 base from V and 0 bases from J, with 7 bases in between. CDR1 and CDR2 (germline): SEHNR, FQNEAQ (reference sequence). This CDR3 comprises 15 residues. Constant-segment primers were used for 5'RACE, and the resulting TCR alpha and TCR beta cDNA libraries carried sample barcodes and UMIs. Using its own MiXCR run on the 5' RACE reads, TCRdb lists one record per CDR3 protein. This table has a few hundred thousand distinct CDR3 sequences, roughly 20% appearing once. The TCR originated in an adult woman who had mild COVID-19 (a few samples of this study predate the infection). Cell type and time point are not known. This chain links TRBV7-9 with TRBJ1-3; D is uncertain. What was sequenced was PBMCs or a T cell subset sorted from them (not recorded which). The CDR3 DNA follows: TGTGCCAGCAGCTTAGTCCAGTACTCTGGAAACACCATATATTTT. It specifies CASSLVQYSGNTIYF.